This entry concerns a single T cell receptor (beta chain). From germline, CDR1 is KGHSH and CDR2 LQKENI. V gave up 4 bases and J gave up 10 bases, with 11 bases separating them. This CDR3 has 13 amino acids. The data stem from a study of T cell changes during pregnancy in multiple sclerosis. Using immunoSEQ multiplex PCR, the repertoire was profiled, and TCRdb retains in-frame clones only, with some absent. Of around 61,000 clones in the sample, around nine tenths were seen once. This TCR was recovered from a female donor in good health, enrolled as a control in a pregnancy study. The material was peripheral blood, obtained in the third trimester of pregnancy. This rearrangement joins TRBV18 to TRBJ1-6; a weak D match, TRBD1 (5 bases). Here the CDR3 reads CASSQTQESPLHF. For the CDR3, the DNA is TGTGCCAGCTCACAAACACAGGAGTCACCCCTCCACTTT.